These 9 T cell receptor beta chains originate from one sample sequenced in a study of T cells in Graves' hyperthyroidism and ophthalmopathy. The TCR beta CDR3 regions underwent amplification using RNA transcripts as the source. The HTBI set primed first-round TCR CDR3 RT-PCR. One entry per CDR3 protein, called by TCRdb with MiXCR from the multiplex PCR reads. The data contain 300,000 to 400,000 distinct CDR3 sequences, over 20% of them seen just once; the ten biggest clones take up around 48%. The material sequenced was blood. The receptors here all came from a woman aged 50 to 60 with Graves' hyperthyroidism.

The chain links TRBV2 to TRBJ2-1; D remains ambiguous. Germline CDR1 reads SNHLY; CDR2 reads FYNNEI. The CDR3 runs to 13 residues. Trimming stripped 7 bases from V and 2 bases from J, with 9 bases between. The CDR3 region is CASTLLPYNEQFF. The CDR3 DNA reads TGTGCCAGCACTCTCTTACCCTACAATGAGCAGTTCTTC.

This clonotype was counted only a few times. The V and J genes are TRBV27 and TRBJ2-2; no definite D call. The CDR3 loop spans 15 amino acids. Germline V gene data show CDR1 as MNHEY and CDR2 as SMNVEV (reference sequence). The ends were cut back, 6 bases at V and 7 bases at J, with 18 bases in the middle. The CDR3 region has the DNA TGTGCCAGCAGCTCTGAGGTGAAGTCGGGCGGGGAGCTGTTTTTT. Its protein is CASSSEVKSGGELFF.

The chain is built from TRBV6-2 or TRBV6-3 and TRBJ2-2; D call uncertain. CDR1 is MNHEY, CDR2 SVGEGT, per germline. This CDR3 is built from 15 residues. The V gene lost 0 bases and the J gene lost 10 bases, with 15 bases spanning the gap. DNA for the CDR3: TGTGCCAGCAGTTACTCGTCGTTGGGCAGCCAGGAGCTGTTTTTT. Translation gives CASSYSSLGSQELFF.

This clonotype was picked up many times. The chain carries TRBV28 and TRBJ2-2, with a weak D call TRBD2 (6 bases). Trimming pared 8 bases from V and 2 bases from J, leaving 27 bases between. This CDR3 contains 19 residues. Germline V gene lookup returns CDR1 MDHEN and CDR2 SYDVKM. The CDR3 spells CASERARDQGFFNTGELFF. CDR3 sequence (DNA): TGTGCCAGCGAGCGGGCGCGTGATCAGGGCTTTTTTAACACCGGGGAGCTGTTTTTT.

In its sample, this clonotype was seen a few times. The gene calls are TRBV28 and TRBJ1-2; D is ambiguous. The CDR3 length is 12 residues. Germline CDR1 and CDR2: MDHEN and SYDVKM. Trimming left V 5 bases short and J 1 base short, with 5 bases between. The CDR3 nucleotides are TGTGCCAGCAGTCGTCTTAACTATGGCTACACCTTC. Translated, it gives CASSRLNYGYTF.

This clonotype was found a few times. The chain is built from TRBV12-3 or TRBV12-4 and TRBJ1-5; a weak D match, TRBD1 (6 bases). The ends were cut back, 0 bases at V and 5 bases at J, with 17 bases in the middle. The CDR3 runs 17 residues. The CDR3 sequence is CASSLARGGLLHQPQHF. The CDR3 DNA sequence: TGTGCCAGCAGTTTAGCGCGTGGGGGGCTTTTACATCAGCCCCAGCATTTT.

This clonotype was recorded many times. This chain connects TRBV20-1 to TRBJ2-3; 12 bases are shared with TRBD2. Germline CDR1 is DFQATT and CDR2 is SNEGSKA (reference sequence). The CDR3 runs to 13 residues. The V and J ends lost 7 bases and 4 bases, in that order; junction bases with no gene match: 3. The CDR3 DNA follows: TGCAGTGTACTAGCGGGGGGCTCAGATACGCAGTATTTT. Its protein is CSVLAGGSDTQYF.

This clonotype was found many times. This rearrangement joins TRBV6-1 to TRBJ2-7; the match to TRBD2 covers 9 bases. V lost 2 bases to trimming and J lost 6 bases; unmatched junction nucleotides: 11. The CDR3 length is 16 residues. CDR1 MNHNS and CDR2 SASEGT come from the germline V gene. CDR3 nucleotides: TGTGCCAGCAGTGAACTGAGTAGCGGGAGACTAGGCGAGCAGTACTTC. Amino acids: CASSELSSGRLGEQYF.

This clonotype was seen at least ten times. The chain recombines TRBV5-8 with TRBJ2-7; 11 nucleotides match TRBD2. The V gene end was trimmed by 6 bases and the J gene end by 3 bases; junction bases not matched to a gene: 14. Germline V CDR1 and CDR2: SGHTS, YDEGEE. This CDR3 region has 17 residues. The CDR3 sequence: CASTIRGGTSGLYEQYF. CDR3 nucleotides: TGTGCCAGCACCATCCGAGGGGGGACTAGCGGTCTCTACGAGCAGTACTTC.